This is a list of T cell receptor beta chains from one sample in a study of cytomegalovirus exposure and HLA in healthy donors. Produced via immunoSEQ multiplex PCR; TCRdb's table is partial and in-frame only. Seen here are roughly 250,000 clones, around 80% observed once, and the top ten hold roughly 0.3%. Sequencing used PBMCs. These receptors were obtained from a girl aged 2 to 10 in good health and CMV-seronegative. CDR3s include the opening cysteine and the closing phenylalanine or tryptophan. A D gene is named only where the DNA matches it firmly. The size entry is marked missing in some rows and otherwise reads once, few, many or a size class.

cdr3_length	j_call	v_call	d_call	clone_size	cdr3_nt	cdr3_aa
16	TRBJ2-1	TRBV4-2	TRBD2	few	TGTGCCAGCAGCCAAGCGGGCGCGGGGGAAAACAATGAGCAGTTCTTC	CASSQAGAGENNEQFF
14	TRBJ2-3	TRBV7-2	NA	NA	TGTGCCAGCAGCTTGGGCGGGGGCCCAGATACGCAGTATTTT	CASSLGGGPDTQYF
11	TRBJ1-4	TRBV19	NA	NA	TGTGCCAGTAGACTCAATGAAAAACTGTTTTTT	CASRLNEKLFF
13	TRBJ2-7	TRBV4-1	TRBD1	NA	TGCGCCAGCAGCCAACCGACAGGGACCGAGCAGTACTTC	CASSQPTGTEQYF
14	TRBJ2-1	TRBV25-1	NA	NA	TGTGCCAGCAGTGAGAGAGTCCGGTACAATGAGCAGTTCTTC	CASSERVRYNEQFF
12	TRBJ1-2	TRBV5-6	NA	NA	TGTGCCAGCAGTACTATTGACTATGGCTACACCTTC	CASSTIDYGYTF
14	TRBJ2-7	TRBV19	NA	NA	TGTGCCAGTAGTATGGGGGGACTTTTATACGAGCAGTACTTC	CASSMGGLLYEQYF
12	TRBJ2-1	TRBV7-9	NA	NA	TGTGCCAGCAGCCAAGAAATAGCGGAGCAGTTCTTC	CASSQEIAEQFF
19	TRBJ2-4	TRBV4-1	TRBD2	NA	TGCGCCAGCAGCCAAGAAGCCACTAGCGGGAGTCGCGCCAAAAACATTCAGTACTTC	CASSQEATSGSRAKNIQYF
15	TRBJ2-1	TRBV28	TRBD1	NA	TGTGCCAGCAGTTTAGGACAGGGGAGGTACAATGAGCAGTTCTTC	CASSLGQGRYNEQFF
14	TRBJ1-4	TRBV13	TRBD1	few	TGTGCCAGCTCGACCAGGGGGGTACGTGAAAAACTGTTTTTT	CASSTRGVREKLFF
13	TRBJ2-5	TRBV10-2	NA	NA	TGCGCCAGCAGCGAAACAGGGAAAGAGACCCAGTACTTC	CASSETGKETQYF
18	TRBJ2-7	TRBV2	NA	NA	TGTGCCAGCAGTGAAGAATTGGTAGGGAGAGCCATCCGCTACGAGCAGTACTTC	CASSEELVGRAIRYEQYF
14	TRBJ2-1	TRBV6-5	NA	NA	TGTGCCAGCAGTGGGCAGGGAAGAAAGGATGAGCAGTTCTTC	CASSGQGRKDEQFF
15	TRBJ1-1	TRBV6-4	TRBD1	NA	TGTGCCAGCAGTGAAGTAGCAGGGGGCAACACTGAAGCTTTCTTT	CASSEVAGGNTEAFF
15	TRBJ1-5	TRBV7-3	NA	once	TGTGCCAGCAGATTAGGGACTTATAGCAATCAGCCCCAGCATTTT	CASRLGTYSNQPQHF
13	TRBJ1-2	TRBV25-1	NA	once	TGTGCCAGCAGTGAAAGCCCGGGAAGGGGCTACACCTTC	CASSESPGRGYTF
15	TRBJ1-3	TRBV9	TRBD1	NA	TGTGCCAGCGAGCCGACAGGGCAATCTGGAAACACCATATATTTT	CASEPTGQSGNTIYF
15	TRBJ2-7	TRBV27	TRBD1	NA	TGTGCCAGCAGCCCCGTTAGGGGACAGTCCTACGAGCAGTACTTC	CASSPVRGQSYEQYF
15	TRBJ2-5	TRBV5-1	TRBD2	NA	TGCGCCAGCAGCTTGCGCGGGGGGAACCAAGAGACCCAGTACTTC	CASSLRGGNQETQYF
15	TRBJ2-1	TRBV7-8	TRBD2	NA	TGTGCCAGCGGTACTAGCGGGAGAGTAGGGAATGAGCAGTTCTTC	CASGTSGRVGNEQFF
15	TRBJ2-5	TRBV18	TRBD2	NA	TGTGCCAGCTCACCCCGCCTAGCGGTACAAGAGACCCAGTACTTC	CASSPRLAVQETQYF
18	TRBJ1-2	TRBV30	NA	NA	TGTGCCTGGAGTGTCATTCGGAGGACAGCCAACACTAACTATGGCTACACCTTC	CAWSVIRRTANTNYGYTF
16	TRBJ1-5	TRBV28	NA	NA	TGTGCCAGCACCCCCGAACCGACAGACTTCAATCAGCCCCAGCATTTT	CASTPEPTDFNQPQHF
12	TRBJ1-1	TRBV6-5	NA	NA	TGTGCCAGCACCGAGGGGGGGACTGAAGCTTTCTTT	CASTEGGTEAFF
16	TRBJ2-7	TRBV11-1	TRBD2	once	TGTGCCAGCAGCTCTCCCGGACTAGCGGGATCCTACGAGCAGTACTTC	CASSSPGLAGSYEQYF
16	TRBJ2-2	TRBV27	NA	few	TGTGCCAGCAGTTTAGGCGGCAGGGGTAACACCGGGGAGCTGTTTTTT	CASSLGGRGNTGELFF
13	TRBJ1-2	TRBV7-2	NA	NA	TGTGCCAGCAGCTTCGAAGCCTTCTATGGCTACACCTTC	CASSFEAFYGYTF
16	TRBJ1-6	TRBV6-5	TRBD1	NA	TGTGCCAGCAGTTACTCGGACAGGGGGATTTATTCACCCCTCCACTTT	CASSYSDRGIYSPLHF
13	TRBJ1-2	TRBV28	TRBD1	NA	TGTGCCAGCAGTTCGGGACAGGGGAATGGCTACACCTTC	CASSSGQGNGYTF
14	TRBJ1-2	TRBV7-9	NA	NA	TGTGCCAGCAGCTTGCCTCTCGGTAACTATGGCTACACCTTC	CASSLPLGNYGYTF
12	TRBJ2-7	TRBV21-1	NA	NA	TGTGACCCCTGCGGGGTCCAGGGCGAGCAGTACTTC	CDPCGVQGEQYF
18	TRBJ1-3	TRBV15	TRBD1	NA	TGTGCCACCAGCAGATGGGGGCTACAGGGGGCAGAAGGAAACACCATATATTTT	CATSRWGLQGAEGNTIYF
15	TRBJ1-1	TRBV6-5	NA	NA	TGTGCCAGCAGTTATGGCGGGGGAGGGACTACTGAAGCTTTCTTT	CASSYGGGGTTEAFF
13	TRBJ1-5	TRBV5-6	NA	NA	TGTGCCAGCAACGCCCGGGGATATCAGCCCCAGCATTTT	CASNARGYQPQHF
17	TRBJ2-6	TRBV5-1	NA	NA	TGCGCCAGCAGCCCTGCGGGCAGCCTCTCTGGGGCCAACGTCCTGACTTTC	CASSPAGSLSGANVLTF
16	TRBJ2-4	TRBV9	NA	NA	TGTGCCAGCAGCCCCAGGGATACAGCAGCCAAAAACATTCAGTACTTC	CASSPRDTAAKNIQYF
13	TRBJ2-1	TRBV15	NA	few	TGCGCCACCAGCAGAGAAGGTGCTAGTGAGCAGTTCTTC	CATSREGASEQFF
17	TRBJ1-6	TRBV7-3	NA	once	TGTGCCAGCAGCTTAGCATCCCCGCCGGACAGTCGTTCACCCCTCCACTTT	CASSLASPPDSRSPLHF
18	TRBJ2-1	TRBV4-2	TRBD2	NA	TGTGCCAGCAGCCAGAGGACCGGTTGGACTAGCGGGACCGGTGAGCAGTTCTTC	CASSQRTGWTSGTGEQFF
16	TRBJ2-5	TRBV6-6	TRBD2	NA	TGTGCCAGCAGTTACTCCGGCGGGGGGCGGGGAGAGACCCAGTACTTC	CASSYSGGGRGETQYF
17	TRBJ2-1	TRBV5-1	NA	NA	TGCGCCAGCAGCTTTGCCGGTTGGAGGGCAGTTCTTGGTGAGCAGTTCTTC	CASSFAGWRAVLGEQFF
16	TRBJ1-1	TRBV5-4	TRBD1	NA	TGTGCCAGCAGAAAGATGGGACAGGCGGGATCCCCTGAAGCTTTCTTT	CASRKMGQAGSPEAFF
16	TRBJ2-7	TRBV15	TRBD1	few	TGTGCCACCAGCAGGGAGGGGGGACAGGGGGCCTACGAGCAGTACTTC	CATSREGGQGAYEQYF
12	TRBJ2-7	TRBV14	NA	NA	TGTGCCAGCAGCCCCCTAGGATACGAGCAGTACTTC	CASSPLGYEQYF
15	TRBJ1-1	TRBV2	NA	few	TGTGCCAGCGACCCAGGCGGGTTTGGGAACACTGAAGCTTTCTTT	CASDPGGFGNTEAFF
14	TRBJ2-5	TRBV5-1	NA	NA	TGCGCCAGCAGCTTGGATTCGGGAATGGAGACCCAGTACTTC	CASSLDSGMETQYF
13	TRBJ1-1	TRBV27	TRBD1	NA	TGTGCCAGCAAGGACAGGGCCCGAACTGAAGCTTTCTTT	CASKDRARTEAFF
12	TRBJ2-1	TRBV6-5	NA	NA	TGTGCCAGCAGTTACTGGGGGGGGGCGCAGTTCTTC	CASSYWGGAQFF
12	TRBJ2-2	TRBV10-3	NA	NA	TGTGCCGCGGGCTTGGGAGCCGGGGAGCTGTTTTTT	CAAGLGAGELFF